This T cell receptor beta chain was observed in a study of blood T cells in healthy people across ages. Primed by a sample-barcoded 5' primer and a J-beta primer mix, a second PCR proceeded for roughly 7 to 12 cycles. TCRdb fed the 5' RACE reads into MiXCR, producing one record per CDR3 protein. The sample includes 700,000 or so distinct CDR3 sequences, 40% to 45% of them seen just once. The CDR3 spans 15 residues. Germline V gives CDR1 SGHNT, CDR2 YYREEE (reference sequence). Losses at the gene ends were 3 bases for V and 6 bases for J; bases not matched to a gene: 9. This clonotype occurred a few times. Its cognate antigen is unknown. Study results and caveats: Estimates based on one million T cells were treated as lower bounds.

This sequence joins TRBV5-4 and TRBJ2-7, with TRBD1 matching over 10 bases. The sequence derives from a man older than 75 in good health. Input material: blood. The CDR3 DNA is TGTGCCAGCAGCTACCGGGACAGGGGCCTCCCCGAGCAGTACTTC. Its protein product is CASSYRDRGLPEQYF.